What follows are 4 T cell receptor beta chains derived from one specimen sequenced in a study of early T cells in non-severe SARS-CoV-2 infection (dated by TCRdb to about 2021). The receptor library was made with 5' RACE. Data came from a NextSeq 500. Using fastp trimming at Q25 and MiXCR clonotype assembly, TCRdb reanalyzed the public sequencing data and kept in-frame beta chains. Merged by CDR3 protein, the rows form single entries marked with the most common genes and DNA. This sample comprises around 35,000 distinct CDR3 sequences, 5.5% to 7.5% of them detected only once. 5% to 6.5% of the sample lies in the top ten. The source material was whole blood. These receptors all stem from an adult who was a healthcare worker with PCR-confirmed SARS-CoV-2 infection or an uninfected control (not recorded which).

This clonotype was seen many times. V and J are TRBV29-1 and TRBJ2-1; TRBD2 aligns across 11 bases. Germline V CDR1 and CDR2: SQVTM, ANQGSEA. This CDR3 spans 14 amino acids. The V gene end was trimmed by 6 bases and the J gene end by 7 bases; junction bases not matched to a gene: 8. The CDR3, as DNA: TGCAGCGTCCTAGTAGCGGGAGGGCCGAATGAGCAGTTCTTC. Protein product: CSVLVAGGPNEQFF.

Many counts were recorded for this clonotype. The chain uses TRBV11-2 and TRBJ2-1; TRBD2 is a possible D gene (5 bases). Per germline, CDR1 SGHAT and CDR2 FQNNGV. The CDR3 consists of 15 residues. Trimming removed 1 base at V and 8 bases at J, with 15 bases between. In DNA form, the CDR3 reads TGTGCCAGCAGCTTAGCGGTGGCGGGTGAATATGAGCAGTTCTTC. Translation: CASSLAVAGEYEQFF.

This clonotype appeared many times. The rearrangement uses TRBV2 and TRBJ1-1; a possible D gene is TRBD1 (5 bases). In germline, CDR1 is SNHLY, CDR2 FYNNEI. Trimming shortened V by 6 bases and J by 6 bases, and 11 bases separated the two germline ends. The CDR3 is made up of 12 amino acids. In DNA, the CDR3 is TGTGCCAGCAGCATATTGGGGCCTGAAGCTTTCTTT. Protein product: CASSILGPEAFF.

In this sample, this clonotype turned up many times. V is TRBV24-1 and J is TRBJ1-2, with unresolved D. Germline V gene sequence: CDR1 KGHDR, CDR2 SFDVKD. CDR3 length equals 13 residues. Trimming removed 2 bases at V and 2 bases at J, with 5 bases between. CDR3 DNA sequence: TGTGCCACCAGTGATTCAGAAAACTATGGCTACACCTTC. This gives the protein CATSDSENYGYTF.